The 29 T cell receptor beta chains below all came from one sample that was sequenced in a study of blood T cell repertoires in COVID-19. Data came from immunoSEQ multiplex PCR; TCRdb stores just in-frame clones and leaves some out. The sample comprises over 200,000 clones, roughly 79% of which are singletons, and over 14% rests with the top ten. The sample consisted of PBMCs or T cells enriched from blood (not recorded which). Receptor source: a man in his forties or fifties who had recovered from COVID-19.

This chain joins TRBV29-1 and TRBJ1-4; D is undetermined. The CDR3 loop spans 14 amino acids. CDR1 is SQVTM and CDR2 is ANQGSEA in the germline V gene. V lost 4 bases to trimming and J lost 4 bases, with 13 bases between them. CDR3 loop: CSVADKVHNEKLFF. The CDR3 DNA follows: TGCAGCGTTGCCGACAAGGTCCATAATGAAAAACTGTTTTTT. The variable domain in full, completed from reference TRBV29-1 and TRBJ1-4, reads SAVISQKPSRDICQRGTSLTIQCQVDSQVTMMFWYRQQPGQSLTLIATANQGSEATYESGFVIDKFPISRPNLTFSTLTVSNMSPEDSSIYLCSVADKVHNEKLFFGSGTQLSVL.

The genes are TRBV6-5 and TRBJ1-5; TRBD1 is a possible D gene (6 bases). The CDR3 length is 15 residues. The V and J ends lost 6 bases and 0 bases respectively, with 12 bases between them. Germline V gene data show CDR1 as MNHEY and CDR2 as SVGAGI. CDR3 bases: TGTGCCAGCAGATTCCACAGGGATAGCAATCAGCCCCAGCATTTT. It translates to CASRFHRDSNQPQHF.

This sequence joins TRBV29-1 and TRBJ2-1; 9 positions match TRBD2. V dropped 4 bases and J dropped 7; count of bases not matched to a gene: 5. CDR1 and CDR2 from the germline V gene are SQVTM and ANQGSEA. CDR3 length: 13 amino acids. The CDR3 coding sequence is TGCAGCGTTGTCAAAAGCGGGAGGAATGAGCAGTTCTTC. Amino acid sequence: CSVVKSGRNEQFF.

For the CDR3, the DNA is TGTGCCAGCAGCGTGCACAGGGTAATTGGGGCCAACGTCCTGACTTTC. This gives the protein CASSVHRVIGANVLTF. This sequence joins TRBV9 and TRBJ2-6, with D tentatively TRBD1 (6 bases). CDR3 length equals 16 residues. Germline V CDR1 and CDR2: SGDLS, YYNGEE. V lost 2 bases, J lost 3 bases, and 12 bases lay in between.

The chain employs TRBV5-1 and TRBJ2-1; TRBD2 agrees at 14 bases. V was pared by 4 bases and J by 9 bases, with 3 bases of the junction left unmatched. Germline CDR1 SGHRS, CDR2 YFSETQ. This CDR3 region has 14 residues. CDR3 amino acids: CASSPGLAGGEQFF. CDR3 sequence (DNA): TGCGCCAGCAGCCCCGGACTAGCGGGGGGTGAGCAGTTCTTC.

This clone was picked up a small number of times. The V gene is TRBV5-4, the J gene TRBJ1-2; 9 bases fit TRBD1. The trim removed 7 bases at V and 4 bases at J, leaving 8 bases unmatched. Per germline, CDR1 SGHNT and CDR2 YYREEE (reference sequence). This CDR3 has 14 residues. The CDR3 bases are TGTGCCAGCGGCCGGGACAGGGATACCTATGGCTACACCTTC. Residues: CASGRDRDTYGYTF. The full variable domain, in which reference TRBV5-4 and TRBJ1-2 provide the parts outside the CDR3, is ETGVTQSPTHLIKTRGQQVTLRCSSQSGHNTVSWYQQALGQGPQFIFQYYREEENGRGNFPPRFSGLQFPNYSSELNVNALELDDSALYLCASGRDRDTYGYTFGSGTRLTVV.

The chain uses TRBV18 and TRBJ2-5; D gene unclear. V lost 1 base to trimming and J lost 3 bases, with 12 bases between them. The CDR3 length is 15 residues. The germline V gene has CDR1 KGHSH and CDR2 LQKENI. The CDR3 reads CASSPQGGQKETQYF. The CDR3, as DNA: TGTGCCAGCTCACCACAAGGTGGGCAGAAAGAGACCCAGTACTTC.

V gene TRBV6-4 combines with J gene TRBJ2-2, with TRBD1 identical over 7 bases. The germline gives CDR1 MRHNA, CDR2 SNTAGT. V lost 5 bases and J lost 15; bases outside the gene matches: 0. CDR3 length: 9 residues. CDR3 loop: CASSQGVFF. Written as DNA, the CDR3 is TGTGCCAGCAGTCAGGGGGTGTTTTTT.

CDR3 amino acids: CASSILGVGGPGELFF. DNA of the CDR3: TGTGCCAGCAGCATCCTCGGGGTAGGGGGCCCCGGGGAGCTGTTTTTT. V gene TRBV7-9 combines with J gene TRBJ2-2; 7 bases map to TRBD1. The CDR3 runs 16 residues. Trimming removed 5 bases from V and 6 bases from J; junction bases left unmatched: 12. Germline V lookup: CDR1 SEHNR, CDR2 FQNEAQ (reference sequence).

Note on this clone: The junction departs from germline at one end; a sequencing error may be responsible. The rearrangement uses TRBV18 and TRBJ2-2; perhaps TRBD1 as D (5 bases). Germline CDR1 reads KGHSH; CDR2 reads LQKENI. The CDR3 loop spans 16 amino acids. In nucleotides, the CDR3 is TGTGCCAGCTCACCCTTTAGGGGCGCGAAAACCGGGGAGCTGTTTTTT. Protein product: CASSPFRGAKTGELFF.

This chain uses TRBV6-6 with TRBJ2-6; 8 nucleotides match TRBD1. The CDR3 is made up of 15 amino acids. Trimming cost V 6 bases and J 10 bases; bases outside gene matches: 11. Germline CDR1 is MNHNY and CDR2 is SVGAGI (reference sequence). CDR3 loop: CASREPITGGNVLTF. The CDR3 coding sequence is TGTGCCAGCAGGGAACCCATTACAGGGGGGAACGTCCTGACTTTC.

V gene TRBV29-1 combines with J gene TRBJ2-1; 8 bases match TRBD2. The CDR3 is 15 residues long. CDR1 SQVTM and CDR2 ANQGSEA come from the germline V gene. V trimming: 3 bases; J trimming: 7 bases; junction bases outside the gene matches: 11. CDR3 amino acids: CSVDGFSGVVNEQFF. CDR3 coding DNA: TGCAGCGTTGATGGATTTAGCGGGGTGGTAAATGAGCAGTTCTTC.

The chain links TRBV7-9 to TRBJ1-5; D not resolved. With 3 bases removed from V and 5 bases from J, the gap between germline ends came to 8 bases. The CDR3 runs to 13 residues. From germline, CDR1 is SEHNR and CDR2 FQNEAQ (reference sequence). The CDR3 loop reads CASSLEEDQPQHF. CDR3 sequence (DNA): TGTGCCAGCAGCTTGGAGGAAGATCAGCCCCAGCATTTT.

The chain uses TRBV5-4 and TRBJ1-2, with D possibly TRBD1 on 6 matching bases. CDR1 SGHNT and CDR2 YYREEE come from the germline V gene (reference sequence). This CDR3 comprises 14 residues. Trimming left V 4 bases short and J 2 bases short, with 12 bases between. CDR3 sequence reads: CASSHRELNYGYTF. The DNA of the CDR3 is TGTGCCAGCAGCCACAGGGAGTTGAACTATGGCTACACCTTC.

This chain links TRBV28 with TRBJ1-6; D is uncertain. Trimming cost V 2 bases and J 11 bases, with 13 bases left between them. Germline CDR1 and CDR2: MDHEN and SYDVKM. The CDR3 runs to 14 residues. The CDR3 bases are TGTGCCAGCAGTTTAGTGCAGGCTGGGCCACCCCTCCACTTT. Amino acids: CASSLVQAGPPLHF. Drawing the rest from reference TRBV28 and TRBJ1-6, the complete variable domain is DVKVTQSSRYLVKRTGEKVFLECVQDMDHENMFWYRQDPGLGLRLIYFSYDVKMKEKGDIPEGYSVSREKKERFSLILESASTNQTSMYLCASSLVQAGPPLHFGNGTRLTVT.

This sequence joins TRBV7-3 and TRBJ2-3, with 15 bases that match TRBD2. The V segment lost 5 bases and the J segment 6 bases; nucleotides outside the gene matches: 6. The CDR3 contains 16 residues. Germline values: CDR1 SGHTA, CDR2 FQGTGA. CDR3 sequence reads: CASSKGLAGGGDTQYF. The CDR3 coding sequence is TGTGCCAGCAGCAAGGGACTAGCGGGAGGCGGGGATACGCAGTATTTT.

This chain connects TRBV4-2 to TRBJ1-1; maybe TRBD1 (6 bases). The germline V and J ends were trimmed by 4 bases and 0 bases, with 12 bases remaining between them. The germline V gene encodes CDR1 LGHNA and CDR2 YNFKEQ. The CDR3 contains 15 residues. As DNA, the CDR3 is TGTGCCAGCAGCCGGGGGCGGGGGATGAACACTGAAGCTTTCTTT. Amino acids: CASSRGRGMNTEAFF.

This sequence joins TRBV5-5 and TRBJ2-7; TRBD1 aligns across 9 bases. The V segment lost 0 bases and the J segment 2 bases; nucleotides outside the gene matches: 6. CDR1 is SGHKS and CDR2 is YYEKEE in the germline V gene (reference sequence). CDR3 length equals 16 residues. The CDR3 sequence is CASSLATGTGPYEQYF. CDR3 nucleotides: TGTGCCAGCAGCTTGGCCACCGGGACAGGGCCCTACGAGCAGTACTTC.

The genes are TRBV3-1 (or the pseudogene TRBV3-2) and TRBJ2-4; possibly TRBD1 for D (5 bases). The V end lost 1 base, the J end lost 9 bases, and 10 bases lay between the germline ends. This CDR3 is 13 amino acids long. Looked up from germline, CDR1 is LGHDT and CDR2 is YNNKEL (reference sequence). The CDR3 sequence is CASSQGGLGIQYF. CDR3 nucleotides: TGTGCCAGCAGCCAAGGGGGCCTAGGCATTCAGTACTTC.

V gene TRBV4-1 combines with J gene TRBJ1-5, with D unresolved. The CDR3 runs to 14 residues. The germline V and J ends were trimmed by 0 bases and 8 bases, with 11 bases remaining between them. The germline CDR1 and CDR2 sequences are MGHRA and YSYEKL. CDR3 sequence (DNA): TGCGCCAGCAGCCAAGAGACTAGGTCCGAGCCCCAGCATTTT. Amino acids: CASSQETRSEPQHF.

The gene calls are TRBV7-8 and TRBJ1-1, with D possibly being TRBD1 (6 bases). The CDR3 covers 18 residues. The ends were cut back, 0 bases at V and 5 bases at J, with 22 bases in the middle. CDR1 SGHVS and CDR2 FQNEAQ come from the germline V gene. CDR3 coding DNA: TGTGCCAGCAGCTTAGCGCCCAGGGTTGTAAAGAGGGGGACTGAAGCTTTCTTT. Its translation: CASSLAPRVVKRGTEAFF.

The rearrangement joins TRBV5-1 to TRBJ1-2, with 7 bases identical to TRBD1. The germline gives CDR1 SGHRS, CDR2 YFSETQ. V dropped 3 bases and J dropped 4; count of bases not matched to a gene: 6. The CDR3 totals 14 residues. The CDR3 here is CASSSQGSSYGYTF. The DNA of the CDR3 is TGCGCCAGCAGCTCACAGGGGAGCAGCTATGGCTACACCTTC. The whole variable domain, filled in from reference TRBV5-1 and TRBJ1-2, reads KAGVTQTPRYLIKTRGQQVTLSCSPISGHRSVSWYQQTPGQGLQFLFEYFSETQRNKGNFPGRFSGRQFSNSRSEMNVSTLELGDSALYLCASSSQGSSYGYTFGSGTRLTVV.

CDR3 residues: CATSRTGTTDTQYF. In DNA, the CDR3 is TGTGCCACCAGCCGGACAGGGACCACAGATACGCAGTATTTT. The V gene is TRBV15, the J gene TRBJ2-3; 8 bases line up with TRBD1. J was trimmed by 2 bases and V by 5 bases; bases with no gene match: 3. The CDR3 extends over 14 amino acids. The germline V gene encodes CDR1 LNHNV and CDR2 YYDKDF (reference sequence).

V is TRBV7-2 and J is TRBJ1-5, with D possibly being TRBD1 (5 bases). V lost 0 bases and J 7 bases, leaving 7 bases between the germline ends. This CDR3 is built from 13 residues. Germline lookup yields CDR1 SGHTA and CDR2 FQGNSA. CDR3 bases: TGTGCCAGCAGCTTAGCCGGGGGACAGCCCCAGCATTTT. This codes for CASSLAGGQPQHF.

The chain joins TRBV10-3 to TRBJ1-6, with 11 bases fitting TRBD1. CDR3 length: 19 amino acids. CDR1 is ENHRY and CDR2 is SYGVKD in the germline V gene. V gave up 0 bases and J gave up 10 bases; unmatched junction bases: 14. The CDR3 DNA sequence: TGTGCCATCAGTGAGTCCGGACAGGGGGCAAGTTCTTTAAGGTCACCCCTCCACTTT. This sequence encodes CAISESGQGASSLRSPLHF.

CDR3 sequence (DNA): TGTGCCAGCACCGGGCGGGCTAATGAAAAACTGTTTTTT. Its protein product is CASTGRANEKLFF. The chain employs TRBV6-5 and TRBJ1-4; the D is unclear. The CDR3 extends over 13 amino acids. CDR1 and CDR2 from the germline V gene are MNHEY and SVGAGI. Trimming took off 7 bases at V and 3 bases at J, with 9 bases between the two ends.

The V call is TRBV11-2, the J call TRBJ2-5, with TRBD2 as a possible D gene (6 bases). This CDR3 has 16 residues. V was cut by 3 bases and J by 5 bases, with 19 bases left in between. The germline CDR1 and CDR2 sequences are SGHAT and FQNNGV. CDR3 residues: CASSLGIGGIKETQYF. In nucleotides, the CDR3 is TGTGCCAGCAGCTTGGGAATTGGCGGGATCAAGGAGACCCAGTACTTC.

The chain uses TRBV5-1 and TRBJ2-7; D may be TRBD1 (6 bases). This CDR3 has 14 residues. V gave up 3 bases and J gave up 4 bases, with 14 bases separating them. The germline gives CDR1 SGHRS, CDR2 YFSETQ. The CDR3 DNA reads TGCGCCAGCAGCTGGGGGACACTCTGGTACGAGCAGTACTTC. It encodes CASSWGTLWYEQYF.

The chain employs TRBV6-6 and TRBJ1-2; 10 positions match TRBD1. From germline, CDR1 is MNHNY and CDR2 SVGAGI (reference sequence). CDR3 length: 14 amino acids. Germline trimming cut 6 bases from V and 3 bases from J; bases unmatched to any gene: 4. The CDR3 nucleotides are TGTGCCAGCAGAGACAGGGGGCGCGACTATGGCTACACCTTC. This sequence encodes CASRDRGRDYGYTF.